Each of the 25 T cell receptor beta chains below was sequenced from the same sample in a study of blood T cell repertoires in COVID-19. Produced via immunoSEQ multiplex PCR; TCRdb's table is partial and in-frame only. Altogether about 180,000 clones are present, roughly 89% being singletons, with the ten largest covering about 2.2%. The specimen was PBMCs or T cells enriched from blood (not recorded which). These TCRs come from a woman aged 40-49 years with acute COVID-19.

The chain combines TRBV6-5 with TRBJ2-7; D perhaps matches TRBD2 (5 bases). V gave up 3 bases and J gave up 7 bases, with 13 bases separating them. The CDR3 is 13 amino acids. Germline V gives CDR1 MNHEY, CDR2 SVGAGI. The CDR3 region has the DNA TGTGCCAGCAGTTATACCGGGTCGGGGGAGCAGTACTTC. It translates to CASSYTGSGEQYF.

The chain uses TRBV4-1 and TRBJ2-1; a possible D gene is TRBD1 (7 bases). Germline loops: CDR1 MGHRA, CDR2 YSYEKL. Trimming removed 4 bases at V and 3 bases at J, with 19 bases between. This CDR3 is built from 17 residues. Written as DNA, the CDR3 is TGCGCCAGCAGCCCGAGACAGGGACTGGGTATCTACAATGAGCAGTTCTTC. Its translation: CASSPRQGLGIYNEQFF.

The chain is built from TRBV5-6 and TRBJ2-1, with TRBD2 matching over 8 bases. This CDR3 comprises 14 residues. In germline, CDR1 is SGHDT, CDR2 YYEEEE. V lost 3 bases, J lost 3 bases, and 2 bases stayed unmatched. The CDR3 here is CASSSGGIYNEQFF. In DNA form, the CDR3 reads TGTGCCAGCAGCTCGGGAGGGATCTACAATGAGCAGTTCTTC.

This clone was observed many times. The chain is built from TRBV6-1 and TRBJ2-5; 12 bases match TRBD2. Germline-derived CDR1 and CDR2 are MNHNS and SASEGT. The CDR3 consists of 15 residues. The J segment lost 2 bases and the V segment lost 2 bases, leaving 0 bases of the junction unmatched. The CDR3 protein is CASSELAGGQETQYF. The CDR3 bases are TGTGCCAGCAGTGAACTAGCGGGGGGGCAAGAGACCCAGTACTTC.

This clone showed up many times. The chain recombines TRBV3-1 (or the pseudogene TRBV3-2) with TRBJ1-1; D is uncertain. Trimming removed 4 bases at V and 4 bases at J, with 16 bases between. Germline lookup yields CDR1 LGHDT and CDR2 YNNKEL (reference sequence). The CDR3 is 15 residues long. The CDR3 protein is CASSPQYRSGTEAFF. The CDR3 DNA is TGTGCCAGCAGCCCGCAGTATAGGTCGGGCACTGAAGCTTTCTTT.

The J gene is TRBJ2-3, the V gene TRBV5-4; 9 positions match TRBD2. J lost 0 bases, V lost 5 bases, and 4 bases had no gene match. The CDR3 sequence is 15 residues long. Germline assignment: CDR1 SGHNT and CDR2 YYREEE (reference sequence). The CDR3 region is CASSRGGASTDTQYF. The CDR3 DNA is TGTGCCAGCAGTCGCGGGGGGGCTAGCACAGATACGCAGTATTTT.

The rearrangement links TRBV12-3 or TRBV12-4 to TRBJ2-2; the D gene is possibly TRBD1 (6 bases). The CDR3 sequence is 12 residues long. The V end was cut by 4 bases, the J end by 6 bases, with 6 bases between. The DNA for the CDR3 is TGTGCCAGCAGTTGGGGGCCCGGGGAGCTGTTTTTT. It translates to CASSWGPGELFF.

The chain couples TRBV5-1 to TRBJ1-1; 8 nucleotides agree with TRBD1. This CDR3 comprises 13 residues. Germline CDR1 is SGHRS and CDR2 is YFSETQ. J gave up 8 bases and V 0 bases, and 3 bases lay outside the gene matches. The CDR3: CASSLGRGQEAFF. For the CDR3, the DNA is TGCGCCAGCAGCTTGGGCAGGGGGCAGGAAGCTTTCTTT.

The chain couples TRBV6-5 to TRBJ2-7, with D unclear. The CDR3 has 16 amino acids. CDR1 is MNHEY and CDR2 is SVGAGI in the germline V gene. V lost 0 bases and J 5 bases, leaving 17 bases between the germline ends. The DNA for the CDR3 is TGTGCCAGCAGTTACTCCTTCGGTCCGCCGCGTAACGAGCAGTACTTC. It is translated as CASSYSFGPPRNEQYF.

This clone was seen once. The V and J genes are TRBV30 and TRBJ1-5; D might be TRBD1 (5 bases). The germline V gene encodes CDR1 GTSNPN and CDR2 SVGIG (reference sequence). The CDR3 sequence is 14 residues long. V shed 1 base and J shed 6 bases, with 13 bases lying between them. The CDR3 sequence is CAWSGDGRGQPQHF. The CDR3 DNA is TGTGCCTGGAGTGGGGACGGGAGGGGTCAGCCCCAGCATTTT.

J is TRBJ1-2 and V is TRBV11-1; no reliable D call. The ends were cut back, 4 bases at V and 0 bases at J, with 12 bases in the middle. The germline V gene encodes CDR1 SGHAT and CDR2 FQDESV (reference sequence). This CDR3 spans 15 amino acids. The CDR3 nucleotides read TGTGCCAGCAGCTCCCGACTACAAGCTAACTATGGCTACACCTTC. Translating gives CASSSRLQANYGYTF.

The CDR3 DNA follows: TGTGCCAGCAGCCGACGACAGGGCGGGTCTGTCGGGGAGCTGTTTTTT. Translated, it gives CASSRRQGGSVGELFF. V usage is TRBV11-2 and J usage is TRBJ2-2; 7 nucleotides line up with TRBD1. CDR1 SGHAT and CDR2 FQNNGV come from the germline V gene. Losses at the gene ends were 5 bases for V and 7 bases for J; bases not matched to a gene: 13. CDR3 length equals 16 residues.

CDR3 nucleotides: TGTGCCAGCAGCTTACGGTCCTCCTCTGGAAACACCATATATTTT. Protein sequence: CASSLRSSSGNTIYF. V usage is TRBV7-6 and J usage is TRBJ1-3, with D hard to call. V gave up 2 bases and J gave up 0 bases, with 8 bases separating them. CDR3 length equals 15 residues. The germline CDR1 and CDR2 sequences are SGHVS and FNYEAQ.

CDR3 DNA sequence: TGTGCCAGCAGTTTTGGGCTAGCGGCCAATGAGCAGTTCTTC. Translated, it gives CASSFGLAANEQFF. V usage is TRBV27 and J usage is TRBJ2-1, with 7 positions matching TRBD2. CDR3 length: 14 amino acids. V lost 3 bases, J lost 6 bases, and 5 bases stayed unmatched. Germline CDR1 is MNHEY and CDR2 is SMNVEV (reference sequence).

V usage is TRBV10-3 and J usage is TRBJ1-3; D unclear. This CDR3 comprises 16 residues. V was clipped by 5 bases and J by 0 bases, with 14 bases between them. Per the germline V gene, CDR1 is ENHRY and CDR2 is SYGVKD. Written as DNA, the CDR3 is TGTGCCATCAGTCCCCGGGTGGGGAGCTCTGGAAACACCATATATTTT. Protein: CAISPRVGSSGNTIYF.

This clone has a single count. This rearrangement joins TRBV4-1 to TRBJ2-3; 12 nucleotides align to TRBD2. In germline, CDR1 is MGHRA, CDR2 YSYEKL. The CDR3 has 16 amino acids. V lost 4 bases and J lost 10; bases outside the gene matches: 12. The CDR3 nucleotides read TGCGCCAGCAGCCTTACGAGGCTAGCGGGGGGGGGTCCGCAGTATTTT. This sequence encodes CASSLTRLAGGGPQYF.

V and J are TRBV9 and TRBJ2-3, with 11 positions matching TRBD1. From germline, CDR1 is SGDLS and CDR2 YYNGEE. The CDR3 covers 17 residues. Germline trimming cut 0 bases from V and 8 bases from J; bases unmatched to any gene: 11. DNA for the CDR3: TGTGCCAGCAGCGTAGGGGTCGGGACAGGGGGATACGGTACGCAGTATTTT. It is translated as CASSVGVGTGGYGTQYF.

Here the CDR3 reads CAWSVNRGNYGYTF. The CDR3 DNA sequence: TGTGCCTGGAGCGTAAACAGGGGTAACTATGGCTACACCTTC. The chain joins TRBV30 to TRBJ1-2; 7 nucleotides line up with TRBD1. Germline-derived CDR1 and CDR2 are GTSNPN and SVGIG (reference sequence). This CDR3 has 14 residues. J lost 1 base, V lost 3 bases, and 5 bases had no gene match.

The CDR3 reads CASRPGQVYGYTF. As DNA, the CDR3 is TGTGCCAGCAGACCGGGACAGGTCTATGGCTACACCTTC. V usage is TRBV2 and J usage is TRBJ1-2; 8 nucleotides match TRBD1. The V gene end was trimmed by 6 bases and the J gene end by 4 bases; junction bases not matched to a gene: 4. Looked up from germline, CDR1 is SNHLY and CDR2 is FYNNEI. The CDR3 runs to 13 residues.

This chain connects TRBV7-2 to TRBJ2-2; 9 nucleotides align to TRBD2. CDR1 and CDR2 (germline): SGHTA, FQGNSA. CDR3 length: 14 amino acids. V shed 6 bases, J shed 9 bases, and the junction held 8 bases outside the gene matches. CDR3 region: CASSSIAGVRELFF. The CDR3 DNA sequence: TGTGCCAGCAGTTCTATAGCGGGAGTCCGGGAGCTGTTTTTT.

The chain links TRBV11-2 to TRBJ2-3; D call uncertain. V was pared by 1 base and J by 0 bases, with 8 bases between. Germline assignment: CDR1 SGHAT and CDR2 FQNNGV. The CDR3 contains 15 residues. The CDR3 sequence is CASSLGHASTDTQYF. Here the CDR3 DNA reads TGTGCCAGCAGCTTAGGACACGCTAGCACAGATACGCAGTATTTT.

V gene TRBV4-1 combines with J gene TRBJ1-2; possible D gene TRBD1, 5 bases. The ends were cut back, 0 bases at V and 4 bases at J, with 12 bases in the middle. Per the germline V gene, CDR1 is MGHRA and CDR2 is YSYEKL. This CDR3 has 15 residues. CDR3 sequence (DNA): TGCGCCAGCAGCCAAGAAAGCAATGGGGCCTATGGCTACACCTTC. This translates into CASSQESNGAYGYTF.

This chain uses TRBV2 with TRBJ2-2, with D possibly TRBD1 on 6 matching bases. The V and J ends lost 8 bases and 2 bases respectively, with 12 bases between them. The length of the CDR3 is 14 residues. Looked up from germline, CDR1 is SNHLY and CDR2 is FYNNEI. CDR3 amino acids: CASQRQVNTGELFF. The DNA of the CDR3 is TGTGCCAGCCAAAGACAGGTCAACACCGGGGAGCTGTTTTTT.

There are a few counts of this clone. The rearrangement uses TRBV28 and TRBJ2-2; 14 bases fit TRBD2. This CDR3 is 22 amino acids long. In germline, CDR1 is MDHEN, CDR2 SYDVKM. V was clipped by 4 bases and J by 2 bases; unmatched bases: 18. In DNA, the CDR3 is TGTGCCAGCAGTTCGGTTATGTTTACCGGGACTAGCGGGGGCCCTAACACCGGGGAGCTGTTTTTT. Amino acid sequence: CASSSVMFTGTSGGPNTGELFF. Based on the CDR3 plus reference TRBV28 and TRBJ2-2, the full variable domain is DVKVTQSSRYLVKRTGEKVFLECVQDMDHENMFWYRQDPGLGLRLIYFSYDVKMKEKGDIPEGYSVSREKKERFSLILESASTNQTSMYLCASSSVMFTGTSGGPNTGELFFGEGSRLTVL.

The chain employs TRBV2 and TRBJ1-4, with D possibly TRBD1 on 6 matching bases. CDR1 is SNHLY, CDR2 FYNNEI, per germline. Trimming took off 2 bases at V and 6 bases at J, with 19 bases between the two ends. The CDR3 runs 17 residues. CDR3 sequence: CASSENWRGQKDEKLFF. CDR3 nucleotides: TGTGCCAGCAGTGAAAACTGGCGTGGACAGAAAGATGAAAAACTGTTTTTT. The variable domain in full, with the rest retrieved from reference TRBV2 and TRBJ1-4, is EPEVTQTPSHQVTQMGQEVILRCVPISNHLYFYWYRQILGQKVEFLVSFYNNEISEKSEIFDDQFSVERPDGSNFTLKIRSTKLEDSAMYFCASSENWRGQKDEKLFFGSGTQLSVL.